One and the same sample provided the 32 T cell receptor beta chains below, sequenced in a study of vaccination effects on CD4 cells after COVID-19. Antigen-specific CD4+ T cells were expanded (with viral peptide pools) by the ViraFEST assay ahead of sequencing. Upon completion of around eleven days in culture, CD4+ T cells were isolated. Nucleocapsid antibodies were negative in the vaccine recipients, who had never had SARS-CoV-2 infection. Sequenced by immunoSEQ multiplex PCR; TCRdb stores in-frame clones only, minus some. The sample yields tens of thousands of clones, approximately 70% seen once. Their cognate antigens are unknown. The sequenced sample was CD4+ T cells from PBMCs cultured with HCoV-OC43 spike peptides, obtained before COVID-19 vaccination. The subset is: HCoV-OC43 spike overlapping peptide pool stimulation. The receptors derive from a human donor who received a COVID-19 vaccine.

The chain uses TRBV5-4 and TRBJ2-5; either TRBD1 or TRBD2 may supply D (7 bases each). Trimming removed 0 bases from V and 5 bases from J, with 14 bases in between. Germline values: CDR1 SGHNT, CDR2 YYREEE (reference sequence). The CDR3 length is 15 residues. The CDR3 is CASSLEGGGAETQYF. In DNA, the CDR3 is TGTGCCAGCAGCTTGGAGGGAGGGGGCGCGGAGACCCAGTACTTC.

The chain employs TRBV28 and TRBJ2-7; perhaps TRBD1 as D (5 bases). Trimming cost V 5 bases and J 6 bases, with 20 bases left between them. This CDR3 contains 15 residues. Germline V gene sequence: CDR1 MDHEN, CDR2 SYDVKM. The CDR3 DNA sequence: TGTGCCAGCAGTCCCTCTATGGGGCAGGGTGGCGAGCAGTACGTC. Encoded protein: CASSPSMGQGGEQYV.

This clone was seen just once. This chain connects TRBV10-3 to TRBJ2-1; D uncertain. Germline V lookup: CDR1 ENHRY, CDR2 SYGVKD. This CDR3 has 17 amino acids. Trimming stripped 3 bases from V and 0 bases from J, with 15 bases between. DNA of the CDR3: TGTGCCATCAGTGAAGGTACTGGGCGAAGCTCCTACAATGAGCAGTTCTTC. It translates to CAISEGTGRSSYNEQFF.

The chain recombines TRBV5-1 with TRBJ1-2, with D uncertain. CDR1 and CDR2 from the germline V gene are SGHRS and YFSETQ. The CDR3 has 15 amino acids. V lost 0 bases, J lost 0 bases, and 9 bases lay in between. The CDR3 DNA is TGCGCCAGCAGCTTGGCGGCAGGAACTAACTATGGCTACACCTTC. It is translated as CASSLAAGTNYGYTF.

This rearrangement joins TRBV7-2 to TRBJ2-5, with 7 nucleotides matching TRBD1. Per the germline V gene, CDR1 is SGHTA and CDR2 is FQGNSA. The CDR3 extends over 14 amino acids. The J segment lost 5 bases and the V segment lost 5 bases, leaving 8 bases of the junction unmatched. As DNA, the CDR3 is TGTGCCAGCAGCACAGGACAGGTTGCGGAGACCCAGTACTTC. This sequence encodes CASSTGQVAETQYF.

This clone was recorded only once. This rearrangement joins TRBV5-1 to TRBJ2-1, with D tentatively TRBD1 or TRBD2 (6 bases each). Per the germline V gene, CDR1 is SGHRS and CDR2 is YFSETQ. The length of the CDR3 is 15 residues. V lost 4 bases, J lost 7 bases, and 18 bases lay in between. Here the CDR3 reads CASSQMGGVWNEQFF. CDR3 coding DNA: TGCGCCAGCAGCCAAATGGGGGGCGTCTGGAATGAGCAGTTCTTC.

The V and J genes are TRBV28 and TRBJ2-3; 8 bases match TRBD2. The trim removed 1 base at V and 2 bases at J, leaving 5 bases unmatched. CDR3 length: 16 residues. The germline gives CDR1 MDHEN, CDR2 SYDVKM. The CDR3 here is CASSLLPSGLTDTQYF. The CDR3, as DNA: TGTGCCAGCAGTTTATTGCCTAGCGGGCTCACAGATACGCAGTATTTT. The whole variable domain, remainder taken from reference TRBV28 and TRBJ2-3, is DVKVTQSSRYLVKRTGEKVFLECVQDMDHENMFWYRQDPGLGLRLIYFSYDVKMKEKGDIPEGYSVSREKKERFSLILESASTNQTSMYLCASSLLPSGLTDTQYFGPGTRLTVL.

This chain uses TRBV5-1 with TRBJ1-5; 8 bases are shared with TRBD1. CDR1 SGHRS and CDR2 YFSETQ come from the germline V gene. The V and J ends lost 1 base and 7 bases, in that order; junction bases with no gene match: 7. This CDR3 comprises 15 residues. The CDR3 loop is CASSLSSGGGQPQHF. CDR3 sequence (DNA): TGCGCCAGCAGCTTGTCTTCAGGGGGCGGACAGCCCCAGCATTTT.

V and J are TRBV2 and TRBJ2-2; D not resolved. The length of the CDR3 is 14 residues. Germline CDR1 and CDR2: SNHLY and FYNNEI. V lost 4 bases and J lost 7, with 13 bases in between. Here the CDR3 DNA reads TGTGCCAGCAGTGGGGAACAGAATTACGGGGAGCTGTTTTTT. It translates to CASSGEQNYGELFF.

The CDR3 is CASRKGVTNSPLHF. CDR3 bases: TGTGCCAGCAGAAAAGGGGTGACAAATTCACCCCTCCACTTT. This chain uses TRBV6-5 with TRBJ1-6, with a possible D match to TRBD1 (5 bases). The ends were cut back, 6 bases at V and 7 bases at J, with 13 bases in the middle. The CDR3 covers 14 residues. Germline V gene lookup returns CDR1 MNHEY and CDR2 SVGAGI.

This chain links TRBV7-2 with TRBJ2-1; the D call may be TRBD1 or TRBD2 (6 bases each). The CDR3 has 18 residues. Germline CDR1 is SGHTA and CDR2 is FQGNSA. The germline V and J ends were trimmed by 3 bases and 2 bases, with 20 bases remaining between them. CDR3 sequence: CASSFRGPPFYTYNEQFF. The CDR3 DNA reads TGTGCCAGCAGCTTTCGGGGGCCTCCTTTTTACACCTACAATGAGCAGTTCTTC. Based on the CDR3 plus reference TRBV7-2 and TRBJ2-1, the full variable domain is GAGVSQSPSNKVTEKGKDVELRCDPISGHTALYWYRQSLGQGLEFLIYFQGNSAPDKSGLPSDRFSAERTGGSVSTLTIQRTQQEDSAVYLCASSFRGPPFYTYNEQFFGPGTRLTVL.

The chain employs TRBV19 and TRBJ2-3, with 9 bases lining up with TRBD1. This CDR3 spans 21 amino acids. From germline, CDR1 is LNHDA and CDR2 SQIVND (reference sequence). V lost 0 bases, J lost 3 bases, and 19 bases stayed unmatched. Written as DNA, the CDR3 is TGTGCCAGTAGTATAGACCGTCCCGTTCCGGGGACAGGGTCTAAAACAGATACGCAGTATTTT. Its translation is CASSIDRPVPGTGSKTDTQYF.

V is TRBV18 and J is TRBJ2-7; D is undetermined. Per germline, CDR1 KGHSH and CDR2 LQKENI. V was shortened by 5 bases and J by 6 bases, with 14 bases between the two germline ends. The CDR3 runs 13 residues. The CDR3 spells CASSSVTSSEQYV. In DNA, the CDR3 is TGTGCCAGCTCATCCGTTACATCTAGCGAGCAGTACGTC.

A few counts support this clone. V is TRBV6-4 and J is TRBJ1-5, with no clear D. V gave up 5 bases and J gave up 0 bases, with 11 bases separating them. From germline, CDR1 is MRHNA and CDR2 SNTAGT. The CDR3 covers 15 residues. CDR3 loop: CASSPDGNSNQPQHF. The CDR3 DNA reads TGTGCCAGCAGTCCTGACGGTAATAGCAATCAGCCCCAGCATTTT.

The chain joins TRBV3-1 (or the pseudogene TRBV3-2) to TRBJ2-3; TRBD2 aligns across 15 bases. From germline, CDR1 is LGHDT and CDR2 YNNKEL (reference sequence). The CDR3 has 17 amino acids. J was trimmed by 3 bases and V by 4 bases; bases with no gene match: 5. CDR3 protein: CASSRRTSGGATDTQYF. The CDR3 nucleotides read TGTGCCAGCAGCCGCCGGACTAGCGGGGGGGCGACAGATACGCAGTATTTT.

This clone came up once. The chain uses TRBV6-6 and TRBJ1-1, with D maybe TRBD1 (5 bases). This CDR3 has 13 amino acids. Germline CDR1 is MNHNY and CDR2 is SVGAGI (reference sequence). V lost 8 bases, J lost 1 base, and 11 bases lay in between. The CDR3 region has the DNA TGTGCCAGCGCGACAGAGCAGAACACTGAAGCTTTCTTT. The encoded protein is CASATEQNTEAFF.

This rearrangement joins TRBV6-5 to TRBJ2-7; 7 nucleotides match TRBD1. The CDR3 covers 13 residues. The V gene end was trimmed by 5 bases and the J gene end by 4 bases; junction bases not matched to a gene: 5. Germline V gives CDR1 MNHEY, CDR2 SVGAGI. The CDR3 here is CASSMTGPYEQYV. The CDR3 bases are TGTGCCAGCAGTATGACAGGGCCATACGAGCAGTACGTC.

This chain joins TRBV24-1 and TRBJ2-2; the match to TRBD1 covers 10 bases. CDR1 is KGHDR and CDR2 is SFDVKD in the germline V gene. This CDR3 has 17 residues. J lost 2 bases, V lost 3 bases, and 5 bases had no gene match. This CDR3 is CATSDKTGGPNTGELFF. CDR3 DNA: TGTGCCACCAGTGATAAGACAGGGGGCCCAAACACCGGGGAGCTGTTTTTT.

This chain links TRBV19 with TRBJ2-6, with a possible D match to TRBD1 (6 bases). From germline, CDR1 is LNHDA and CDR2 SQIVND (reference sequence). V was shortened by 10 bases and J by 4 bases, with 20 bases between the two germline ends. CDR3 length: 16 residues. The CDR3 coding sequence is TGTGCCACAAAACCGATACAGGGATTGGGGGCCAACGTCCTGACTTTC. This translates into CATKPIQGLGANVLTF. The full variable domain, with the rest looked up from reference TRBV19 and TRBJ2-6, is DGGITQSPKYLFRKEGQNVTLSCEQNLNHDAMYWYRQDPGQGLRLIYYSQIVNDFQKGDIAEGYSVSREKKESFPLTVTSAQKNPTAFYLCATKPIQGLGANVLTFGAGSRLTVL.

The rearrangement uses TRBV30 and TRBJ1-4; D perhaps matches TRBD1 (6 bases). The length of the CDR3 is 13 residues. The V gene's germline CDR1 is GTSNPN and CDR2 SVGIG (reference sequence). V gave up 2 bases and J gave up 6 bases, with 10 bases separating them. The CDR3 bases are TGTGCCTGGAGTACGGGGGCTGATGAAAAACTGTTTTTT. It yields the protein CAWSTGADEKLFF.

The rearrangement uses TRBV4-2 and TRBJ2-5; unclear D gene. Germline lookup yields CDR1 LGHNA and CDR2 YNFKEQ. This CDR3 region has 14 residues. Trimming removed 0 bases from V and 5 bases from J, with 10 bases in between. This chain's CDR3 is CASSQDNLGETQYF. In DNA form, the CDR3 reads TGTGCCAGCAGCCAAGATAACCTGGGGGAGACCCAGTACTTC.

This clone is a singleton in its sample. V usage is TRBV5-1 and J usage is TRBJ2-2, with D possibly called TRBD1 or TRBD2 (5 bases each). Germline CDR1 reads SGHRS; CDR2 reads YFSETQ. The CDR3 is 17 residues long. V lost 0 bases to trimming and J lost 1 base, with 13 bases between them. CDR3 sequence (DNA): TGCGCCAGCAGCTTGGACGGGACCTTAATGAACACCGGGGAGCTGTTTTTT. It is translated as CASSLDGTLMNTGELFF.

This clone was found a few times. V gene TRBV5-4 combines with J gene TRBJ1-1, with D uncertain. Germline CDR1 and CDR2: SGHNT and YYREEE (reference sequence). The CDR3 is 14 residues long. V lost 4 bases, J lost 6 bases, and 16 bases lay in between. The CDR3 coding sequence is TGTGCCAGCAGCCTCCAAACTGGGTATCCTGAAGCTTTCTTT. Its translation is CASSLQTGYPEAFF.

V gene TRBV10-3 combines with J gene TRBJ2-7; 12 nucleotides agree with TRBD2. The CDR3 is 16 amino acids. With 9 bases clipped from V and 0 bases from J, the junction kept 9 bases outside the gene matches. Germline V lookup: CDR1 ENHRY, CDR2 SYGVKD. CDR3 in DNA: TGTGCCATGTGGACTAGCGGGGCCATGAGCTCCTACGAGCAGTACGTC. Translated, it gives CAMWTSGAMSSYEQYV.

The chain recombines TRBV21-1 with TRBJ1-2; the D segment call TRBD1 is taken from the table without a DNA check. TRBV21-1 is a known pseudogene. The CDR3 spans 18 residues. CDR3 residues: CASSKEEGAVNINYGYTF. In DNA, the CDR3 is TGTGCCAGCAGCAAAGAAGAGGGGGCCGTTAATATCAACTATGGCTACACCTTC.

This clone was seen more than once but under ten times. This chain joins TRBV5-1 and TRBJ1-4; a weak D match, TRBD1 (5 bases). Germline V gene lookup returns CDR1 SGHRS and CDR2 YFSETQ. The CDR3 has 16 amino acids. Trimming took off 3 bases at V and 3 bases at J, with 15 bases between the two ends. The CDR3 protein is CASSSGPAAANEKLFF. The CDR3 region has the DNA TGCGCCAGCAGCTCAGGGCCCGCGGCGGCTAATGAAAAACTGTTTTTT.

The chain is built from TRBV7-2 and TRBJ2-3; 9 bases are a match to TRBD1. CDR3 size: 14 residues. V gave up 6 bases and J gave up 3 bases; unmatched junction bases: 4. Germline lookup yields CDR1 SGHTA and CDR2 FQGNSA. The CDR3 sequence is CASRVGTGTDTQYF. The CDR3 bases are TGTGCCAGCAGGGTGGGGACAGGGACAGATACGCAGTATTTT.

CDR3 nucleotides: TGTGCCAGCAGCTTAACGGCAGGCTACAATGAGCAGTTCTTC. It is translated as CASSLTAGYNEQFF. The chain links TRBV7-9 to TRBJ2-1; D is ambiguous. V dropped 2 bases and J dropped 3 bases, with 8 bases sitting between them. The length of the CDR3 is 14 residues. The germline V gene has CDR1 SEHNR and CDR2 FQNEAQ (reference sequence).

CDR3 coding DNA: TGTGCCAGCAGATCCTGGGGGACAGCAACCCCCTACGAGCAGTACGTC. It codes for CASRSWGTATPYEQYV. The chain links TRBV5-6 to TRBJ2-7; 7 bases are shared with TRBD1. Trimming at V came to 5 bases and at J to 2 bases, leaving 13 bases not matched to a gene. In germline, CDR1 is SGHDT, CDR2 YYEEEE. The CDR3 extends over 16 amino acids.

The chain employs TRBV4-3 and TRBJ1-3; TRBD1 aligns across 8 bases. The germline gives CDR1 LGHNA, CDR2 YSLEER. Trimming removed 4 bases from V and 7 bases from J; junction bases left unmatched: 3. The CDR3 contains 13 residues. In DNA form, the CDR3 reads TGCGCCAGCAGCCCGAGACAGGGGAACACCATATATTTT. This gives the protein CASSPRQGNTIYF.

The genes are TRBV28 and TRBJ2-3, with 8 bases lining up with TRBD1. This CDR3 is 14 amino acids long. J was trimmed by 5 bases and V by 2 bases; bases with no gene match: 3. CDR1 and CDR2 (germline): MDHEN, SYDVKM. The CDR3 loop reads CASSLQGAKDTQYF. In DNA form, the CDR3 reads TGTGCCAGCAGTTTACAGGGGGCAAAAGATACGCAGTATTTT.

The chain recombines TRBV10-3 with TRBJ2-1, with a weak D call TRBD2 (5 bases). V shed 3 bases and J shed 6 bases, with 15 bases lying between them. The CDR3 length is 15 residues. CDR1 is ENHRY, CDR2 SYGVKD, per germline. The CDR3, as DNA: TGTGCCATCAGTGAATCGGTGTTAGCGCGCAATGAGCAGTTCTTC. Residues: CAISESVLARNEQFF.